Following are 21 T cell receptor beta chains from one sample sequenced in a study of blood T cell repertoires in COVID-19. Clones were sequenced by immunoSEQ multiplex PCR, and TCRdb holds only the in-frame ones, with some missing. This sample has around 20,000 clones, with 85% to 90% found just once. The sequenced sample was peripheral blood. These receptors came from a man in his sixties or seventies with acute or convalescent COVID-19.

The CDR3 is CASSTGTGGGQPQHF. In DNA, the CDR3 is TGTGCCAGCAGCACCGGAACAGGGGGCGGTCAGCCCCAGCATTTT. The chain combines TRBV9 with TRBJ1-5, with 9 bases lining up with TRBD1. CDR3 size: 15 residues. Germline values: CDR1 SGDLS, CDR2 YYNGEE. J was trimmed by 6 bases and V by 4 bases; bases with no gene match: 8.

This clone appeared once. The J gene is TRBJ2-1, the V gene TRBV6-5; 10 bases are a match to TRBD2. The germline gives CDR1 MNHEY, CDR2 SVGAGI. The CDR3 spans 12 residues. J lost 15 bases, V lost 5 bases, and 7 bases had no gene match. CDR3 protein: CASSNLAGAPFF. The CDR3 DNA is TGTGCCAGCAGTAACCTAGCGGGGGCTCCGTTCTTC.

The rearrangement uses TRBV27 and TRBJ1-5; D is possibly TRBD1 (5 bases). This CDR3 has 15 residues. Germline assignment: CDR1 MNHEY and CDR2 SMNVEV (reference sequence). Deletions cut 5 bases from V and 7 bases from J, with 18 bases between. CDR3 residues: CASSPLGGGGQPQHF. Written as DNA, the CDR3 is TGTGCCAGCAGTCCCCTTGGGGGAGGTGGACAGCCCCAGCATTTT.

The genes are TRBV6-9 and TRBJ2-7; weak D call: TRBD2 (6 bases). With 1 base removed from V and 4 bases from J, the gap between germline ends came to 14 bases. The CDR3 length is 15 residues. CDR1 is MNHGY and CDR2 is SVAAGI in the germline V gene. The chain's CDR3 is CASSYLGGLLYEQYF. For the CDR3, the DNA is TGTGCCAGCAGTTATTTGGGAGGACTCCTTTACGAGCAGTACTTC.

In its sample, this clone was seen once. The rearrangement links TRBV27 to TRBJ2-2; 10 nucleotides align to TRBD2. CDR1 and CDR2 from the germline V gene are MNHEY and SMNVEV (reference sequence). The J segment lost 6 bases and the V segment lost 6 bases, leaving 4 bases of the junction unmatched. The CDR3 runs 14 residues. CDR3 DNA: TGTGCCAGCAGCGGGCTAGCGGGAGCCGGGGAGCTGTTTTTT. Translation gives CASSGLAGAGELFF.

This chain uses TRBV9 with TRBJ2-1; 10 bases fit TRBD1. Per the germline V gene, CDR1 is SGDLS and CDR2 is YYNGEE. Trimming took 0 bases from V and 0 from J; bases not matched to a gene: 9. The CDR3 covers 19 residues. CDR3 in amino acids: CASSVEGDRGVSSYNEQFF. As DNA, the CDR3 is TGTGCCAGCAGCGTAGAGGGGGACAGGGGCGTCAGCTCCTACAATGAGCAGTTCTTC.

This rearrangement joins TRBV10-3 to TRBJ1-5; the D gene is possibly TRBD1 (6 bases). Deletions cut 5 bases from V and 0 bases from J, with 8 bases between. CDR1 ENHRY and CDR2 SYGVKD come from the germline V gene. The CDR3 contains 14 residues. The CDR3 loop reads CAISRDNSNQPQHF. The CDR3 bases are TGTGCCATCAGTAGGGACAATAGCAATCAGCCCCAGCATTTT.

The chain employs TRBV2 and TRBJ1-1; possible D gene TRBD1, 6 bases. This CDR3 comprises 12 residues. Germline CDR1 SNHLY, CDR2 FYNNEI. Trimming cost V 5 bases and J 4 bases, with 8 bases left between them. The chain's CDR3 is CASSTGPTEAFF. Written as DNA, the CDR3 is TGTGCCAGCAGTACAGGGCCCACTGAAGCTTTCTTT.

The CDR3 loop is CASSQVGSRGLNTEAFF. The CDR3 region has the DNA TGTGCCAGCAGCCAAGTGGGGTCCCGGGGGTTAAACACTGAAGCTTTCTTT. V gene TRBV14 combines with J gene TRBJ1-1, with D perhaps TRBD1 (5 bases). Trimming took 1 base from V and 2 from J, leaving 17 bases between them. The CDR3 covers 17 residues. Germline V gene data show CDR1 as SGHDN and CDR2 as FVKESK. Full variable domain (rest looked up from reference TRBV14 and TRBJ1-1): EAGVTQFPSHSVIEKGQTVTLRCDPISGHDNLYWYRRVMGKEIKFLLHFVKESKQDESGMPNNRFLAERTGGTYSTLKVQPAELEDSGVYFCASSQVGSRGLNTEAFFGQGTRLTVV.

This clone was observed once. The rearrangement joins TRBV20-1 to TRBJ2-3; 11 bases line up with TRBD2. Trimming cost V 3 bases and J 5 bases; bases outside gene matches: 16. There are 18 residues in the CDR3. Looked up from germline, CDR1 is DFQATT and CDR2 is SNEGSKA (reference sequence). CDR3 nucleotide sequence: TGCAGTGCTAGTGAACACCAGGGGCTAGCGGGAGGACAAGATACGCAGTATTTT. It specifies CSASEHQGLAGGQDTQYF.

This clone was seen more than once but under ten times. The chain links TRBV29-1 to TRBJ1-5; D not certain. This CDR3 comprises 12 residues. The V end lost 4 bases, the J end lost 0 bases, and 4 bases lay between the germline ends. The germline CDR1 and CDR2 sequences are SQVTM and ANQGSEA. The CDR3 sequence: CSVANSNQPQHF. The CDR3, as DNA: TGCAGCGTTGCTAATAGCAATCAGCCCCAGCATTTT.

This chain connects TRBV28 to TRBJ2-7; 10 positions match TRBD1. The CDR3 contains 16 residues. Germline V lookup: CDR1 MDHEN, CDR2 SYDVKM. Trimming took 3 bases from V and 4 from J; bases not matched to a gene: 9. CDR3 coding DNA: TGTGCCAGCAGTTTGGGGGACAGGGGAATCACATACGAGCAGTACTTC. Its protein is CASSLGDRGITYEQYF.

The chain recombines TRBV19 with TRBJ2-7; 9 positions match TRBD2. The ends lost 6 bases at V and 5 bases at J; junction bases unmatched: 11. Germline CDR1 LNHDA, CDR2 SQIVND (reference sequence). The CDR3 sequence is 15 residues long. The CDR3 DNA sequence: TGTGCCAGTAGGAATTCAGCGGGAGGAGGGGACGAGCAGTACTTC. It translates to CASRNSAGGGDEQYF.

The rearrangement uses TRBV6-6 and TRBJ2-1, with D perhaps TRBD2 (5 bases). Germline V CDR1 and CDR2: MNHNY, SVGAGI (reference sequence). V was trimmed by 6 bases and J by 7 bases, leaving 16 bases between them. The CDR3 covers 14 residues. The CDR3: CASRSQEAGNEQFF. In nucleotides, the CDR3 is TGTGCCAGCAGGAGCCAGGAGGCTGGAAATGAGCAGTTCTTC.

CDR3 sequence reads: CASRMEGRGTDTQYF. The CDR3 DNA sequence: TGTGCCAGCAGAATGGAGGGCCGAGGGACAGATACGCAGTATTTT. The chain has TRBV27 and TRBJ2-3; TRBD2 might be the D (6 bases). CDR3 length: 15 amino acids. Trimming shortened V by 6 bases and J by 3 bases, and 16 bases separated the two germline ends. CDR1 MNHEY and CDR2 SMNVEV come from the germline V gene (reference sequence).

This sequence joins TRBV29-1 and TRBJ1-2, with D tentatively TRBD1 (6 bases). CDR1 and CDR2 from the germline V gene are SQVTM and ANQGSEA. V gave up 1 base and J gave up 2 bases, with 11 bases separating them. CDR3 size: 14 residues. CDR3 nucleotide sequence: TGCAGCGTTGAAGGTGACAGGCTGAACTATGGCTACACCTTC. Amino acid sequence: CSVEGDRLNYGYTF. Full variable domain (rest looked up from reference TRBV29-1 and TRBJ1-2): SAVISQKPSRDICQRGTSLTIQCQVDSQVTMMFWYRQQPGQSLTLIATANQGSEATYESGFVIDKFPISRPNLTFSTLTVSNMSPEDSSIYLCSVEGDRLNYGYTFGSGTRLTVV.

The genes are TRBV2 and TRBJ2-5, with TRBD2 identical over 11 bases. This CDR3 is 14 amino acids long. V lost 4 bases and J lost 5; bases outside the gene matches: 3. The germline CDR1 and CDR2 sequences are SNHLY and FYNNEI. CDR3 residues: CASSGLAGRETQYF. For the CDR3, the DNA is TGTGCCAGCAGTGGACTAGCGGGACGGGAGACCCAGTACTTC.

The rearrangement joins TRBV7-2 to TRBJ2-7; the match to TRBD1 covers 9 bases. Unmatched junction bases numbered 7, after V lost 4 bases and J lost 6 bases. Germline V CDR1 and CDR2: SGHTA, FQGNSA. This CDR3 has 14 residues. The CDR3 sequence: CASSYRDREAEQYF. CDR3 DNA: TGTGCCAGCAGCTACCGGGACAGGGAGGCCGAGCAGTACTTC.

V and J are TRBV7-2 and TRBJ2-3; 8 bases match TRBD1. The CDR3 extends over 14 amino acids. V was clipped by 4 bases and J by 3 bases; unmatched bases: 3. Germline V lookup: CDR1 SGHTA, CDR2 FQGNSA. The CDR3 spells CASSSDRATDTQYF. CDR3 sequence (DNA): TGTGCCAGCAGCTCGGACAGGGCGACAGATACGCAGTATTTT.

V is TRBV5-1 and J is TRBJ1-4, with 10 bases identical to TRBD1. This CDR3 has 15 amino acids. Germline V lookup: CDR1 SGHRS, CDR2 YFSETQ. V gave up 3 bases and J gave up 7 bases; unmatched junction bases: 6. The CDR3 region is CASSWGDRGVEKLFF. The CDR3, as DNA: TGCGCCAGCAGCTGGGGGGACAGGGGAGTTGAAAAACTGTTTTTT. The full variable domain, rest sourced from reference TRBV5-1 and TRBJ1-4, is KAGVTQTPRYLIKTRGQQVTLSCSPISGHRSVSWYQQTPGQGLQFLFEYFSETQRNKGNFPGRFSGRQFSNSRSEMNVSTLELGDSALYLCASSWGDRGVEKLFFGSGTQLSVL.

The V and J genes are TRBV5-1 and TRBJ1-3; a weak D match, TRBD1 (5 bases). The CDR3 covers 18 residues. The germline V and J ends were trimmed by 0 bases and 0 bases, with 16 bases remaining between them. Germline V gene sequence: CDR1 SGHRS, CDR2 YFSETQ. The CDR3 spells CASSLAGRQHSSGNTIYF. For the CDR3, the DNA is TGCGCCAGCAGCTTGGCCGGGAGACAGCACTCCTCTGGAAACACCATATATTTT.